Each of the 11 T cell receptor beta chains below was sequenced from the same sample in a study of identical twins. TCRdb redid the calling of the 5' RACE reads with MiXCR, one entry per CDR3 protein. This sample yields 350,000 to 450,000 distinct CDR3 sequences, of which about 18% are seen a single time; roughly 12% belongs to the top ten. The specimen sequenced was naive T cells sorted from blood. These receptors all stem from a man aged 45 to 65 in good health.

In nucleotides, the CDR3 is TGCAGCGTTGAAGGGGGCCTGAGCACCGGGGAGCTGTTTTTT. It encodes CSVEGGLSTGELFF. The chain uses TRBV29-1 and TRBJ2-2, with D perhaps matching TRBD1 (5 bases). Germline-derived CDR1 and CDR2 are SQVTM and ANQGSEA. This CDR3 has 14 amino acids. The V end was cut by 1 base, the J end by 4 bases, with 10 bases between.

This chain links TRBV4-1 with TRBJ1-1, with TRBD1 identical over 8 bases. Germline CDR1 and CDR2: MGHRA and YSYEKL. The CDR3 has 17 amino acids. The ends lost 0 bases at V and 4 bases at J; junction bases unmatched: 10. The CDR3 region has the DNA TGCGCCAGCAGCCAAGATCCGGCAGGGGGCAAAGGCACTGAAGCTTTCTTT. Amino acids: CASSQDPAGGKGTEAFF.

This chain joins TRBV20-1 and TRBJ1-6; no clear D. The CDR3 contains 13 residues. V lost 3 bases and J lost 7, with 10 bases in between. Germline V CDR1 and CDR2: DFQATT, SNEGSKA (reference sequence). The DNA of the CDR3 is TGCAGTGCTAGTAGGGTCCTAAATTCACCCCTCCACTTT. It encodes CSASRVLNSPLHF.

The chain links TRBV5-1 to TRBJ2-2, with TRBD2 as a possible D gene (6 bases). Germline CDR1 reads SGHRS; CDR2 reads YFSETQ. The ends were cut back, 2 bases at V and 5 bases at J, with 13 bases in the middle. The CDR3 covers 15 residues. The CDR3 bases are TGCGCCAGCAGCTTTCGGCAGGGAGGTACCGGGGAGCTGTTTTTT. It encodes CASSFRQGGTGELFF.

This clonotype was seen many times. The rearrangement joins TRBV5-1 to TRBJ2-5, with D perhaps matching TRBD1 (6 bases). V was trimmed by 4 bases and J by 6 bases, leaving 16 bases between them. Germline V gene sequence: CDR1 SGHRS, CDR2 YFSETQ. The CDR3 spans 14 residues. CDR3 region: CASSPWDNGQTQYF. CDR3 DNA sequence: TGCGCCAGCAGCCCATGGGACAATGGCCAGACCCAGTACTTC.

This clonotype has a handful of counts. The V gene is TRBV5-6, the J gene TRBJ2-3; D perhaps matches TRBD2 (7 bases). This CDR3 has 17 residues. Germline values: CDR1 SGHDT, CDR2 YYEEEE. The V end was cut by 1 base, the J end by 0 bases, with 15 bases between. CDR3 coding DNA: TGTGCCAGCAGCTTGCGGGGGGCGCGTTCTAGCACAGATACGCAGTATTTT. Its protein product is CASSLRGARSSTDTQYF.

As regards this clonotype: An end of the junction does not agree with germline; a read error may underlie this. The chain combines TRBV6-5 with TRBJ2-7, with D unresolved. The CDR3 has 17 residues. The germline gives CDR1 MNHEY, CDR2 SVGAGI. Written as DNA, the CDR3 is TGTGCCGGCAGTTACGGTCGTGGCACCGTCGGTCCCTACGAGCAGTACTTC. It encodes CAGSYGRGTVGPYEQYF.

The sample holds one count of this clonotype. This CDR3 is CASSQGGVDGELFF. The DNA of the CDR3 is TGTGCCAGCAGCCAAGGGGGAGTGGACGGGGAGCTGTTTTTT. The chain is built from TRBV12-3 or TRBV12-4 and TRBJ2-2, with D perhaps matching TRBD1 (6 bases). This CDR3 is built from 14 residues. V gave up 6 bases and J gave up 7 bases, with 15 bases separating them.

This clonotype was detected ten times or more. The rearrangement uses TRBV4-3 and TRBJ2-3, with 7 positions matching TRBD2. The germline V gene encodes CDR1 LGHNA and CDR2 YSLEER. V lost 1 base and J lost 4; bases outside the gene matches: 8. The CDR3 extends over 16 amino acids. The CDR3 is CASSQAGLRGADTQYF. In DNA, the CDR3 is TGCGCCAGCAGCCAAGCGGGACTACGAGGGGCAGATACGCAGTATTTT.

This clonotype was detected many times. This sequence joins TRBV30 and TRBJ2-3; the match to TRBD1 covers 7 bases. Per germline, CDR1 GTSNPN and CDR2 SVGIG (reference sequence). There are 12 residues in the CDR3. V was clipped by 3 bases and J by 4 bases; unmatched bases: 1. This CDR3 is CAWSDRADTQYF. DNA of the CDR3: TGTGCCTGGAGCGACAGGGCAGATACGCAGTATTTT.

This clonotype was seen many times. This chain uses TRBV5-6 with TRBJ2-4; either TRBD1 or TRBD2 may supply D (5 bases each). The CDR3 is 14 residues long. The ends were cut back, 4 bases at V and 4 bases at J, with 12 bases in the middle. Germline loops: CDR1 SGHDT, CDR2 YYEEEE. The CDR3 spells CASSTRDGKNIQYF. CDR3 coding DNA: TGTGCCAGCAGCACCCGGGACGGAAAAAACATTCAGTACTTC.